A selection of T cell receptor beta chains follows, all from one sample in a study of radiotherapy plus CTLA-4 blockade in lung cancer. Clones were sequenced by immunoSEQ multiplex PCR, and TCRdb holds only the in-frame ones, with some missing. Here the sample spans 110,000 or so clones, just under 80% being singletons. Sequenced here: peripheral blood, sampled from a patient treated with radiotherapy plus ipilimumab. These receptors originate from a human donor with non-small cell lung cancer who had a partial response to radiotherapy plus ipilimumab. The CDR3 runs from the conserved cysteine through the conserved F or W.

J | V | CDR3
TRBJ2-5 | TRBV5-5 | CASSSVGGVGQETQYF
TRBJ1-3 | TRBV10-3 | CAISWDSGNTIYF
TRBJ2-1 | TRBV7-2 | CASFLSGTFSYNEQFF
TRBJ1-1 | TRBV2 | CASSGDRSNTEAFF
TRBJ1-2 | TRBV18 | CASSPLREGGYTF
TRBJ1-2 | TRBV19 | CASSTPGQGNYGYTF
TRBJ1-2 | TRBV5-1 | CASSLGGDYGYTF
TRBJ1-1 | TRBV5-4 | CASRRSRRGSANTEAFF
TRBJ2-3 | TRBV10-2 | CASSEGAVTDTQYF
TRBJ2-5 | TRBV7-2 | CASSTSQGQETQYF
TRBJ1-2 | TRBV10-2 | CASSDFTQVNYGYTF
TRBJ2-1 | TRBV2 | CASSAGGPSVGEQFF
TRBJ2-7 | TRBV5-1 | CASSLTGTGAYEQYF
TRBJ1-4 | TRBV13 | CASSLGTNLPEEKLFF
TRBJ1-5 | TRBV5-4 | CASSQGQGRQPQHF
TRBJ2-6 | TRBV27 | CASSLVRVTSGANVLTF
TRBJ1-2 | TRBV7-9 | CASSLAVLQIWGYTF
TRBJ2-1 | TRBV19 | CASSIPLGPYNEQFF
TRBJ2-2 | TRBV4-3 | CASSQTTGVGGELFF
TRBJ2-7 | TRBV6-6 | CASSSTLAGSSYEQYF
TRBJ1-2 | TRBV5-4 | CASSLRQGDYGYTF
TRBJ2-7 | TRBV30 | CASPGMGAEGQYF
TRBJ1-2 | TRBV19 | CASSPGTNYGYTF
TRBJ1-2 | TRBV7-6 | CASSLGPPYGYTF
TRBJ2-3 | TRBV5-4 | CASSLEGARSDTQYF
TRBJ1-5 | TRBV11-2 | CASSLDGGNQPQHF
TRBJ1-5 | TRBV6-5 | CASSATGRQPQHF
TRBJ2-1 | TRBV10-3 | CAISRLTGGDNEQFF
TRBJ2-3 | TRBV5-1 | CASSQAGGADTQYF
TRBJ2-3 | TRBV27 | CASSLETGGLDTQYF
TRBJ1-4 | TRBV5-1 | CASRNQGQGNEKLFF
TRBJ2-3 | TRBV28 | CASSLAGTDTQYF
TRBJ1-2 | TRBV5-4 | CASSLDSNYGYTF
TRBJ1-4 | TRBV6-5 | CASTLAWGDNEKLFF
TRBJ2-6 | TRBV7-2 | CASSFGDTGANVLTF
TRBJ1-4 | TRBV7-8 | CASSLRQKLFF
TRBJ1-1 | TRBV5-1 | CASSPQGTGAEAFF
TRBJ2-3 | TRBV13 | CASSLSSGETDTQYF
TRBJ2-5 | TRBV9 | CASSGRGGLGRVETQYF